This T cell receptor (beta chain) was retrieved from a study of T cell repertoires in cytomegalovirus infection. Study at large: The authors relied on CMV epitopes, both recently identified HLA-C-restricted and well-studied HLA-B-restricted. An indication of both CMV infection and matching HLA type came from public TCR beta signatures.

A single record per CDR3 protein comes from TCRdb applying MiXCR to the reads. The sample contains about 83,000 distinct CDR3 sequences, about 31% of which appear only once. Note on this clonotype: As yet, its antigen is unknown.

Broader study findings: In two of eight donors, the top clonotype was HLA-C-restricted CMV-specific.

The V and J ends lost 1 base and 1 base respectively, with 13 bases between them. The germline gives CDR1 LNHDA, CDR2 SQIVND (reference sequence). The CDR3 contains 16 residues. Sequencing was performed on CD8+ T cells from cultured PBMCs, taken from culture after CMV antigen stimulation. The V gene is TRBV19, the J gene TRBJ1-1; D is unresolved. The TCR comes from a human donor in good health (CMV status not recorded). Some clones in this sample may be carry-over from other donors' samples. The CDR3 DNA follows: TGTGCCAGTAGTATAGGCGCAGGACGGACGAACACTGAAGCTTTCTTT. It yields the protein CASSIGAGRTNTEAFF. The full variable domain, with the rest looked up from reference TRBV19 and TRBJ1-1, is DGGITQSPKYLFRKEGQNVTLSCEQNLNHDAMYWYRQDPGQGLRLIYYSQIVNDFQKGDIAEGYSVSREKKESFPLTVTSAQKNPTAFYLCASSIGAGRTNTEAFFGQGTRLTVV.